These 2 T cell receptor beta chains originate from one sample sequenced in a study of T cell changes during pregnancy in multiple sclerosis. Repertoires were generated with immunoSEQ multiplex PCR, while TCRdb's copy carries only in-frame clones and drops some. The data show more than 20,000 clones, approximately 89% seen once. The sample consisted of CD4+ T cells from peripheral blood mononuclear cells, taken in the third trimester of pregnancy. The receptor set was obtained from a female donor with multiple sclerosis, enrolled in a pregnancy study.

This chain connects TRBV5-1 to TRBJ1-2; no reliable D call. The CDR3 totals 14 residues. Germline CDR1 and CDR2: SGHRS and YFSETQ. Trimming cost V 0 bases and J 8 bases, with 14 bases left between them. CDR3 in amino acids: CASSLDLLRGGYTF. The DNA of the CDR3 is TGCGCCAGCAGCTTGGACCTCCTTCGAGGGGGCTACACCTTC.

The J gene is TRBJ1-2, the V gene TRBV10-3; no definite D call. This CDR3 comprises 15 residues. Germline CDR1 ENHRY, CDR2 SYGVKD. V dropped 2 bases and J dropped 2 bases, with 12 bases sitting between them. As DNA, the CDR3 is TGTGCCATCAGTGAGGGGAGAGGGTTAAACTATGGCTACACCTTC. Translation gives CAISEGRGLNYGYTF.